These 30 T cell receptor beta chains were all obtained from the same sample, sequenced in a study of blood T cell repertoires in COVID-19. The table came from immunoSEQ multiplex PCR; TCRdb's copy has only in-frame clones and leaves some out. Of approximately 210,000 clones in the sample, about four fifths were seen once. The sequencing input was PBMCs or T cells enriched from blood (not recorded which). The receptors were sampled from a woman in her sixties or seventies who had recovered from COVID-19.

V gene TRBV19 combines with J gene TRBJ2-7, with 8 bases identical to TRBD2. From germline, CDR1 is LNHDA and CDR2 SQIVND (reference sequence). V lost 7 bases to trimming and J lost 7 bases; unmatched junction nucleotides: 15. The CDR3 contains 15 residues. CDR3 in DNA: TGTGCCAGTACAGGCTTGGCGGGAGGATCTGGAGAGCAGTACTTC. Translated, it gives CASTGLAGGSGEQYF.

This sequence joins TRBV30 and TRBJ1-1, with TRBD1 identical over 8 bases. The junction had 2 bases not matched to a gene; V was cut back by 0 bases and J by 5 bases. The CDR3 totals 13 residues. Germline V gives CDR1 GTSNPN, CDR2 SVGIG (reference sequence). DNA of the CDR3: TGTGCCTGGAGTGTACAGGGGGATACTGAAGCTTTCTTT. This codes for CAWSVQGDTEAFF.

V is TRBV5-5 and J is TRBJ2-1; D is unclear. There are 16 residues in the CDR3. CDR1 is SGHKS, CDR2 YYEKEE, per germline (reference sequence). Trimming removed 4 bases at V and 0 bases at J, with 14 bases between. CDR3 coding DNA: TGTGCCAGCAGCCGCGGTCGGGTTCGCTCCTACAATGAGCAGTTCTTC. This encodes CASSRGRVRSYNEQFF.

J is TRBJ1-6 and V is TRBV3-1 (or the pseudogene TRBV3-2); 8 positions agree with TRBD1. Losses at the gene ends were 0 bases for V and 6 bases for J; bases not matched to a gene: 1. The germline CDR1 and CDR2 sequences are LGHDT and YNNKEL (reference sequence). The CDR3 length is 15 residues. The CDR3 sequence: CASSQEGQANSPLHF. CDR3 nucleotides: TGTGCCAGCAGCCAAGAGGGACAGGCTAATTCACCCCTCCACTTT.

The chain employs TRBV9 and TRBJ2-7, with a weak D call TRBD1 (6 bases). This CDR3 has 15 amino acids. Germline V CDR1 and CDR2: SGDLS, YYNGEE. With 0 bases removed from V and 5 bases from J, the gap between germline ends came to 15 bases. CDR3: CASSVGRQESNEQYF. The CDR3, as DNA: TGTGCCAGCAGCGTAGGCCGACAGGAAAGCAACGAGCAGTACTTC.

The V and J genes are TRBV28 and TRBJ1-1; 10 nucleotides align to TRBD1. This CDR3 has 14 residues. V shed 6 bases and J 5 bases; nucleotides not matched to a gene: 6. Germline V CDR1 and CDR2: MDHEN, SYDVKM. The CDR3 nucleotides are TGTGCCAGCAGCAGGGGACAGGGGAGGACTGAAGCTTTCTTT. Protein sequence: CASSRGQGRTEAFF.

V gene TRBV5-4 combines with J gene TRBJ2-7; TRBD2 matches at 11 bases. Unmatched junction bases numbered 15, after V lost 4 bases and J lost 3 bases. The CDR3 sequence is 18 residues long. Germline CDR1 SGHNT, CDR2 YYREEE (reference sequence). The CDR3 DNA reads TGTGCCAGCAGCCGAGGAGGAGTTACTAGCGGGGGACACTACGAGCAGTACTTC. This translates into CASSRGGVTSGGHYEQYF. The complete variable domain, with remaining parts taken from reference TRBV5-4 and TRBJ2-7, reads ETGVTQSPTHLIKTRGQQVTLRCSSQSGHNTVSWYQQALGQGPQFIFQYYREEENGRGNFPPRFSGLQFPNYSSELNVNALELDDSALYLCASSRGGVTSGGHYEQYFGPGTRLTVT.

This chain joins TRBV7-3 and TRBJ1-6; D ambiguous. The CDR3 has 15 residues. V was cut by 1 base and J by 0 bases, with 4 bases left in between. Germline V gives CDR1 SGHTA, CDR2 FQGTGA. The CDR3 loop reads CASSLRLSYNSPLHF. The CDR3 DNA follows: TGTGCCAGCAGCTTAAGACTCTCCTATAATTCACCCCTCCACTTT. The full variable domain, with the rest looked up from reference TRBV7-3 and TRBJ1-6, is GAGVSQTPSNKVTEKGKYVELRCDPISGHTALYWYRQSLGQGPEFLIYFQGTGAADDSGLPNDRFFAVRPEGSVSTLKIQRTERGDSAVYLCASSLRLSYNSPLHFGNGTRLTVT.

V and J are TRBV6-4 and TRBJ1-1; D may be TRBD1 (5 bases). CDR1 is MRHNA, CDR2 SNTAGT, per germline. V lost 6 bases to trimming and J lost 5 bases, with 10 bases between them. The CDR3 has 12 residues. CDR3 nucleotide sequence: TGTGCCAGCAGCCATCAGGGTACTGAAGCTTTCTTT. This codes for CASSHQGTEAFF.

The chain joins TRBV11-2 to TRBJ1-4; perhaps TRBD1 as D (6 bases). V lost 6 bases, J lost 2 bases, and 22 bases lay in between. CDR3 length: 18 residues. CDR1 and CDR2 (germline): SGHAT, FQNNGV. The CDR3, as DNA: TGTGCCAGCAGGGCTTTAAGGGGGAACGTACTTACTAATGAAAAACTGTTTTTT. It codes for CASRALRGNVLTNEKLFF. Looking up the rest from reference TRBV11-2 and TRBJ1-4 gives the full variable domain: EAGVAQSPRYKIIEKRQSVAFWCNPISGHATLYWYQQILGQGPKLLIQFQNNGVVDDSQLPKDRFSAERLKGVDSTLKIQPAKLEDSAVYLCASRALRGNVLTNEKLFFGSGTQLSVL.

The chain combines TRBV6-4 with TRBJ2-2, with a possible D match to TRBD1 (6 bases). Germline V CDR1 and CDR2: MRHNA, SNTAGT. V lost 0 bases to trimming and J lost 7 bases, with 9 bases between them. The CDR3 is 14 residues long. DNA for the CDR3: TGTGCCAGCAGTGACTCACAGGGAGTCGGGGAGCTGTTTTTT. Its protein is CASSDSQGVGELFF.

The chain joins TRBV10-3 to TRBJ1-5, with 8 bases lining up with TRBD1. The ends lost 3 bases at V and 0 bases at J; junction bases unmatched: 7. The CDR3 length is 17 residues. Looked up from germline, CDR1 is ENHRY and CDR2 is SYGVKD. The CDR3 coding sequence is TGTGCCATCAGTGACCGGCAGGGGGCAACTAGCAATCAGCCCCAGCATTTT. It specifies CAISDRQGATSNQPQHF.

This clone was observed a handful of times. This chain links TRBV13 with TRBJ1-1, with D possibly matching TRBD1 (5 bases). The CDR3 is 12 amino acids. Germline V gene sequence: CDR1 PRHDT, CDR2 FYEKMQ (reference sequence). Between the trimmed V and J ends, which lost 3 bases and 3 bases, there was a span of 5 bases. The CDR3, as DNA: TGTGCCAGCAGCTTGACAGACACTGAAGCTTTCTTT. It codes for CASSLTDTEAFF.

This clone is a singleton in its sample. The chain joins TRBV29-1 to TRBJ1-1; D gene uncertain. Deletions cut 6 bases from V and 9 bases from J, with 11 bases between. The germline CDR1 and CDR2 sequences are SQVTM and ANQGSEA. The CDR3 consists of 10 residues. The CDR3 reads CSVHSHKAFF. CDR3 nucleotide sequence: TGCAGCGTCCACTCGCATAAAGCTTTCTTT.

The gene calls are TRBV18 and TRBJ2-1; 10 bases align to TRBD2. This CDR3 region has 20 residues. The V and J ends lost 3 bases and 0 bases, in that order; junction bases with no gene match: 14. Germline CDR1 and CDR2: KGHSH and LQKENI. CDR3 DNA: TGTGCCAGCTCACCGCCGACAGGGCGCGCTAGCGGGAGCTCCTACAATGAGCAGTTCTTC. Protein: CASSPPTGRASGSSYNEQFF.

The genes are TRBV9 and TRBJ2-7; no clear D gene. The CDR3 extends over 13 amino acids. Germline assignment: CDR1 SGDLS and CDR2 YYNGEE. Trimming shortened V by 0 bases and J by 2 bases, and 6 bases separated the two germline ends. The CDR3 nucleotides are TGTGCCAGCAGCGTAGGGCTAGCCTACGAGCAGTACTTC. Its protein is CASSVGLAYEQYF.

The chain joins TRBV10-3 to TRBJ1-1, with D hard to call. Germline lookup yields CDR1 ENHRY and CDR2 SYGVKD. This CDR3 spans 12 amino acids. Trimming pared 8 bases from V and 1 base from J, leaving 8 bases between. Here the CDR3 DNA reads TGTGCCATCCAGGCCCCGAACACTGAAGCTTTCTTT. This encodes CAIQAPNTEAFF.

This sequence joins TRBV7-8 and TRBJ1-4; D remains unclear. The CDR3 contains 15 residues. Trimming took 4 bases from V and 4 from J, leaving 13 bases between them. The germline gives CDR1 SGHVS, CDR2 FQNEAQ. The CDR3 DNA reads TGTGCCAGCAGCTCCAGACTGGGTGGTAATGAAAAACTGTTTTTT. Amino acid sequence: CASSSRLGGNEKLFF.

This clone was detected many times. This sequence joins TRBV27 and TRBJ2-7, with D maybe TRBD1 (6 bases). The CDR3 length is 14 residues. Germline assignment: CDR1 MNHEY and CDR2 SMNVEV (reference sequence). Trimming cost V 5 bases and J 4 bases, with 15 bases left between them. CDR3 DNA sequence: TGTGCCAGCAGTAATATCGACAGGAGGTACGAGCAGTACTTC. It encodes CASSNIDRRYEQYF.

V usage is TRBV6-1 and J usage is TRBJ2-3; tentatively, D is TRBD1 (5 bases). The CDR3 is 15 amino acids. Trimming cost V 1 base and J 0 bases, with 8 bases left between them. In germline, CDR1 is MNHNS, CDR2 SASEGT. Here the CDR3 reads CASSEGRQSTDTQYF. CDR3 DNA: TGTGCCAGCAGTGAAGGACGACAGAGCACAGATACGCAGTATTTT.

This clone was found a few times. The chain uses TRBV19 and TRBJ2-7; tentative D call: TRBD1 (5 bases). Germline loops: CDR1 LNHDA, CDR2 SQIVND (reference sequence). V was pared by 4 bases and J by 2 bases, with 24 bases between. CDR3 length: 18 residues. CDR3: CASSRAGMAPRSPYEQYF. In DNA form, the CDR3 reads TGTGCCAGTAGTAGAGCAGGGATGGCACCCCGCAGTCCCTACGAGCAGTACTTC.

CDR3 sequence (DNA): TGTGCCAGCACCCTCCCGACCCGGCGGGGGAACACAGATACGCAGTATTTT. It yields the protein CASTLPTRRGNTDTQYF. V and J are TRBV5-5 and TRBJ2-3; 7 nucleotides match TRBD2. CDR1 is SGHKS and CDR2 is YYEKEE in the germline V gene (reference sequence). V lost 6 bases to trimming and J lost 2 bases; unmatched junction nucleotides: 15. This CDR3 contains 17 residues.

This clone was counted between two and nine times. This sequence joins TRBV10-2 and TRBJ1-1, with D possibly being TRBD1 (6 bases). The CDR3 is made up of 14 amino acids. The germline V and J ends were trimmed by 6 bases and 0 bases, with 11 bases remaining between them. The germline gives CDR1 WSHSY, CDR2 SAAADI. The CDR3 nucleotides are TGCGCCAGCAGGGACAGTTCGATGAACACTGAAGCTTTCTTT. It is translated as CASRDSSMNTEAFF.

In its sample, this clone was seen a few times. The rearrangement uses TRBV29-1 and TRBJ2-7; perhaps TRBD2 as D (5 bases). CDR3 length: 12 amino acids. Trimming pared 4 bases from V and 2 bases from J, leaving 9 bases between. Germline lookup yields CDR1 SQVTM and CDR2 ANQGSEA. The CDR3 DNA reads TGCAGCGTTGCCGAGGGAGCCTACGAGCAGTACTTC. Translation gives CSVAEGAYEQYF.

The chain couples TRBV6-5 to TRBJ2-7; 7 bases agree with TRBD2. CDR1 and CDR2 (germline): MNHEY, SVGAGI. V shed 8 bases, J shed 6 bases, and the junction held 4 bases outside the gene matches. This CDR3 spans 11 amino acids. The CDR3 loop reads CASFSSGEQYF. CDR3 sequence (DNA): TGTGCCAGCTTTTCTAGCGGCGAGCAGTACTTC.

The sample holds one count of this clone. The rearrangement uses TRBV7-3 and TRBJ2-1; 12 bases agree with TRBD2. The germline V gene encodes CDR1 SGHTA and CDR2 FQGTGA. This CDR3 contains 15 residues. J lost 5 bases, V lost 5 bases, and 4 bases had no gene match. The CDR3 region is CASSRGLAGNNEQFF. In DNA form, the CDR3 reads TGTGCCAGCAGCCGGGGACTAGCGGGCAACAATGAGCAGTTCTTC.

The CDR3 protein is CASGTANTGELFF. The DNA for the CDR3 is TGTGCCAGCGGGACTGCGAACACCGGGGAGCTGTTTTTT. The V gene is TRBV9, the J gene TRBJ2-2, with D possibly TRBD2 on 6 matching bases. This CDR3 contains 13 residues. V dropped 7 bases and J dropped 0 bases, with 7 bases sitting between them. CDR1 is SGDLS and CDR2 is YYNGEE in the germline V gene.

The chain has TRBV3-1 (or the pseudogene TRBV3-2) and TRBJ2-1, with 8 bases lining up with TRBD2. Unmatched junction bases numbered 0, after V lost 2 bases and J lost 0 bases. The CDR3 runs to 15 residues. Germline CDR1 is LGHDT and CDR2 is YNNKEL (reference sequence). CDR3 region: CASSQLAGSYNEQFF. The CDR3 DNA reads as TGTGCCAGCAGCCAACTAGCGGGCTCCTACAATGAGCAGTTCTTC.

The chain joins TRBV9 to TRBJ2-5, with 8 bases lining up with TRBD1. The ends lost 0 bases at V and 6 bases at J; junction bases unmatched: 4. This CDR3 is built from 14 residues. Germline V gene data show CDR1 as SGDLS and CDR2 as YYNGEE. Here the CDR3 DNA reads TGTGCCAGCAGCGTAGAAGGACAGGGACAGACCCAGTACTTC. Residues: CASSVEGQGQTQYF.

V is TRBV4-2 and J is TRBJ1-1, with TRBD1 identical over 7 bases. The CDR3 runs to 17 residues. Per the germline V gene, CDR1 is LGHNA and CDR2 is YNFKEQ. V dropped 0 bases and J dropped 0; count of bases not matched to a gene: 7. This chain's CDR3 is CASSQDLDRVMNTEAFF. In DNA form, the CDR3 reads TGTGCCAGCAGCCAAGATCTAGACAGGGTCATGAACACTGAAGCTTTCTTT.